This TCR beta chain is drawn from a study of early T cells in non-severe SARS-CoV-2 infection. As for this clonotype: Antigen specificity is unknown.

TCRdb re-derived calls from the 5' RACE reads in MiXCR, one entry per CDR3 protein. Of around 63,000 distinct CDR3 sequences listed, roughly 13% are singletons. Study-wide points: CD4 and private specificities were missed by VDJdb matching, which favored anti-spike CD8 responses.

Trimming pared 2 bases from V and 1 base from J, leaving 6 bases between. Germline CDR1 is SGHTA and CDR2 is FQGTGA. This CDR3 is 15 amino acids long. The chain recombines TRBV7-3 with TRBJ2-6; D is unclear. The sequence came from an adult who was a healthcare worker with PCR-confirmed SARS-CoV-2 infection or an uninfected control (not recorded which). Material: whole blood. The CDR3 protein is CASSLVGSGANVLTF. The DNA for the CDR3 is TGTGCCAGCAGCTTAGTTGGATCTGGGGCCAACGTCCTGACTTTC.